The entry that follows covers one TCR beta chain sequence. This entry belongs to a study of T cell responses to AZD1222 COVID-19 vaccine. As for the study in general: Analyses pooled second doses at about 4 or about 12 weeks.

The CDR3 is 14 residues long. Germline V gene lookup returns CDR1 GTSNPN and CDR2 SVGIG (reference sequence). V lost 1 base and J 5 bases, leaving 11 bases between the germline ends. TCRdb keeps only in-frame clones here, not all; method: immunoSEQ multiplex PCR. The sample holds 90,000 to 120,000 clones, about 90% seen once. The clonotype originates from an adult in good health. The V gene is TRBV30, the J gene TRBJ2-2; possible D gene TRBD1, 7 bases. Sample: peripheral blood, taken on day 0 of AZD1222 vaccination. CDR3 nucleotide sequence: TGTGCCTGGAGTGCCAGGGGGGTGACCGGGGAGCTGTTTTTT. Amino acids: CAWSARGVTGELFF.